The next 4 T cell receptor beta chains were all read from a single sample in a study of blood T cell repertoires in COVID-19. TCRdb keeps only in-frame clones here, not all; method: immunoSEQ multiplex PCR. The data hold about 200,000 clones, with 82% observed a single time. The material sequenced was PBMCs or T cells enriched from blood (not recorded which). Receptors originate from a man between 40 and 49 years old who had recovered from COVID-19.

The V and J genes are TRBV2 and TRBJ2-1; the D is unclear. The CDR3 sequence is 14 residues long. Trimming took 4 bases from V and 2 from J, leaving 9 bases between them. Germline assignment: CDR1 SNHLY and CDR2 FYNNEI. The CDR3 nucleotides are TGTGCCAGCAGTGTACGGGTACCCTACAATGAGCAGTTCTTC. Translation gives CASSVRVPYNEQFF.

This clone appeared a few times. V gene TRBV4-3 combines with J gene TRBJ1-3; D perhaps matches TRBD1 (6 bases). The V gene lost 3 bases and the J gene lost 4 bases, with 13 bases spanning the gap. Germline V gives CDR1 LGHNA, CDR2 YSLEER. The CDR3 is 15 residues long. The CDR3 reads CASSHEGVGGNTIYF. The CDR3 DNA reads TGCGCCAGCAGCCACGAGGGGGTAGGAGGAAACACCATATATTTT.

The chain has TRBV30 and TRBJ2-1; D possibly corresponds to TRBD1 (6 bases). V dropped 0 bases and J dropped 4 bases, with 16 bases sitting between them. Germline assignment: CDR1 GTSNPN and CDR2 SVGIG (reference sequence). The CDR3 loop spans 16 amino acids. CDR3 sequence (DNA): TGTGCCTGGAGTGTCCTTGGGCAGGGGTTTTACAATGAGCAGTTCTTC. Protein: CAWSVLGQGFYNEQFF.

The chain employs TRBV7-9 and TRBJ2-7; a possible D gene is TRBD2 (6 bases). The V gene lost 5 bases and the J gene lost 4 bases, with 18 bases spanning the gap. The CDR3 has 15 residues. Germline lookup yields CDR1 SEHNR and CDR2 FQNEAQ (reference sequence). Written as DNA, the CDR3 is TGTGCCAGCAGCCAGGACTTATCTGGGGGGTACGAGCAGTACGTC. This codes for CASSQDLSGGYEQYV.